This T cell receptor beta chain comes out of a study of regulatory T cells in long-lasting Graves disease listed by TCRdb under 2021. For the wider study: Antithyroid drugs had been taken for less than 3 months by newly diagnosed Graves' disease patients. Patients with persistent Graves' disease were compared with patients with newly diagnosed Graves' disease using TCR sequencing and RNA sequencing of peripheral blood. The study took place in China and was registered as a clinical trial. A total of 33 samples underwent TCR sequencing: around 13 from persistent and around 20 from newly diagnosed Graves' disease patients.

The trim is 2 bases for V and 5 bases for J, with a gap of 9 bases between the germline ends. The CDR3 goes from the cysteine to the phenylalanine over 13 residues. The read is trimmed to its CDR3 DNA, 39 bases read in frame from base 1. CDR1 and CDR2 are read off the germline V gene (reference sequence) as SEHNR and FQNEAQ. Notes on this clonotype: Its antigen is still unknown. Base qualities are not recorded, but no much larger clone differs from it by a single base.

Overall study results and their limits: Persistent Graves' disease patients showed lower TCR Shannon entropy and fewer highly expanded clones than newly diagnosed patients, suggesting clonal expansion. Sequencing and analysis were limited to the TCR beta chain. The study examined only peripheral blood because the primary lesion, thyroid tissue, could not be accessed. Preferential use of TRBV28, TRBJ1-2 and TRBJ2-5 was observed in persistent disease, whereas TRBV20-1 and TRBJ2-1 were favored in newly diagnosed disease. More public clonotypes were shared among persistent patients (over 2,500) than among newly diagnosed patients (just under 1,000). The small sample size was acknowledged by the authors as a limitation that may reduce accuracy.

What the time point label conveys for this sample: newly diagnosed GD, antithyroid drugs for less than 3 months. RNA was extracted from PBMCs in TRIzol for both TCR sequencing and RNA sequencing. The diagnosis of Graves' disease followed American Thyroid Association guidelines. Patients for the study were recruited at an endocrinology department in Xi'an, China. From each patient, around 8.3 milliliters of peripheral blood was collected into an EDTA anticoagulant tube. Ficoll Paque Plus density gradient separation was used to isolate PBMCs, and no further T cell sorting was performed. An Agilent 2100 Bioanalyzer and agarose gel were used to assess RNA quality, and a NanoDrop 2000 was used to measure RNA concentration. Libraries were built with multiplex PCR. Sequencing took place on an Illumina HiSeq 4000. CDR3 regions were amplified by Arm-PCR with iRepertoire HTBI primers to construct TCR beta libraries. Gel purification was performed on PCR products prior to sequencing. Per the source publication's procedure: Across samples, 60 to 70 TRBV and around 15 TRBJ segments were identified and used for gene usage analysis of CDR3 amino acid clonotypes. COPE and FqMerger were used to merge the filtered high-quality paired reads into contigs. Contigs were aligned with BLAST to IMGT TRBV, TRBD and TRBJ reference genes, and CDR3 was defined per IMGT. Any clonotype with a frequency above 0.1% was classified as a highly expanded clone. Shannon entropy was used to measure repertoire diversity, and the Gini coefficient was used to measure V-J evenness. Clonotypes shared by more than one individual were considered public. TCRdb trimmed the raw reads at Q25, called clones with MiXCR and kept productive beta chains. Rows are combined by CDR3 protein, so each entry shows the most common genes and DNA. The V and J calls follow TCRdb's processing rather than the paper's. This sample holds 360,000 or so distinct CDR3 sequences; roughly 17% were observed only once. The ten largest clones represent 20% to 25% of the sample.

Separately, the same data were catalogued under a study of T cells in Graves' hyperthyroidism and ophthalmopathy. The second investigation adds: A patient counted as having stable Graves' hyperthyroidism if no progression to ophthalmopathy occurred over 18 months of follow-up. Hyperthyroidism patients were newly diagnosed, with disease duration under 2 months, and aged 18 to 65 years. The study excluded patients with uncontrolled infections, other autoimmune diseases, pregnancy or lactation. Diagnoses were established on the basis of clinical symptoms, serum thyroxine and TRAb, thyroid ultrasound, and orbital computed tomography. For the first round of RT-PCR on the TCR CDR3, the HTBI primer set was used together with the Qiagen OneStep RT-PCR kit. Most expanded thyroid clonotypes (frequency above 0.001) were also found in blood, which suggests that blood repertoires may mirror thyroid immune responses. Ophthalmopathy was separated from stable hyperthyroidism by a 13 V-J signature model, with 85% to 90% sensitivity and just over 81% specificity obtained in cross-validation and 80%/75% obtained in testing. In validation, the model predicted progression to ophthalmopathy with 55% to 71% sensitivity and 72% to 85% specificity, a median of around 6.6 months before onset. TCR V-J signatures able to tell the groups apart were searched for in a discovery cohort of around 95 patients, of whom 43 had Graves' ophthalmopathy and roughly 59 had stable Graves' hyperthyroidism. Prospective prediction of ophthalmopathy was tested in an independent validation cohort consisting of roughly 20 hyperthyroidism patients and around 16 patients who later progressed to ophthalmopathy. The 100 discovery patients were divided at random into training and test sets in a 7:3 ratio. The study also compared thyroid tissue and blood T-cell repertoires from five or six Graves' hyperthyroidism patients. After blood sampling, hyperthyroidism patients were treated with methimazole at a starting dose of 30 mg daily, and ophthalmopathy patients were treated with high-dose intravenous methylprednisolone. Libraries were constructed in a second round of multiplex PCR, after which size selection and purification were carried out. The libraries were sequenced on an Illumina HiSeq2000 using paired-end 100 bp reads. SOAPnuke was used to process the raw data, with reads discarded if the reads contained adapters or uncalled bases, had a mean Phred below 15, or lacked an exact constant-primer or identifier match. COPE v1.2.5 was used to merge high-quality paired reads, and clonotypes were defined as unique nucleotide sequences. MiTCR v1.1 was used to align the clonotypes against IMGT TRBV, TRBD and TRBJ reference segments. The analysis included only V-J combinations with a frequency above 0.0001, which together covered around 99% of the repertoires. A TCS score was defined as the ratio between F50 (clonal expansion) and ExV (chaos), using BLOSUM62-based TCRdist between CDR3 peptides within each V-J. Welch's t-statistics and random forest reduced several hundred V-J features to 13, which were used in a naive Bayes classifier (R e1071). No statistical method was used to fix the sample size in advance, and group allocation was not hidden from the investigators. The paper reports TCR Vbeta CDR3 sequencing of some 140 peripheral blood samples: under 45 ophthalmopathy, fewer than 80 hyperthyroidism and approximately 17 progressor patients.

This chain is built from TRBV7-9 and TRBJ2-5, with no confidently assigned D gene. This receptor was identified in a woman in her late teens or twenties with Graves disease. Donor details come from another sample of the same person, matched by shared clones. Sequenced material: peripheral blood mononuclear cells (PBMCs), taken at new diagnosis, from a patient treated with antithyroid drugs. The CDR3 sequence is CASSLRNSETQYF. The base sequence is TGTGCCAGCAGCTTAAGGAATTCCGAGACCCAGTACTTC.